The 26 T cell receptor beta chains given below trace back to one sample, sequenced in a study of blood T cell repertoires in COVID-19. Clones were read by immunoSEQ multiplex PCR, and TCRdb kept only the in-frame ones, dropping some. The data show approximately 170,000 clones, 84% seen once. Sequencing was carried out using PBMCs or T cells enriched from blood (not recorded which). These receptors all come from a woman between 50 and 59 years old who had recovered from COVID-19.

This sequence joins TRBV10-3 and TRBJ1-4; tentatively, D is TRBD1 (5 bases). In germline, CDR1 is ENHRY, CDR2 SYGVKD. The CDR3 has 15 residues. V was trimmed by 0 bases and J by 9 bases, leaving 14 bases between them. As DNA, the CDR3 is TGTGCCATCAGTGAGTCGACTCTTACAGGTCAAAAACTGTTTTTT. It codes for CAISESTLTGQKLFF.

The chain combines TRBV5-1 with TRBJ2-5; 7 bases are shared with TRBD1. Trimming at V came to 9 bases and at J to 5 bases, leaving 16 bases not matched to a gene. Germline assignment: CDR1 SGHRS and CDR2 YFSETQ. CDR3 length: 15 amino acids. This chain's CDR3 is CATYRGTNRRETQYF. CDR3 nucleotides: TGCGCCACCTACAGGGGTACGAACCGTAGGGAGACCCAGTACTTC.

The genes are TRBV6-1 and TRBJ1-6, with D perhaps TRBD1 (5 bases). The V and J ends lost 4 bases and 0 bases respectively, with 19 bases between them. The CDR3 runs to 19 residues. Germline V gene data show CDR1 as MNHNS and CDR2 as SASEGT. The chain's CDR3 is CASSAFQGGKSSYNSPLHF. In DNA, the CDR3 is TGTGCCAGCAGTGCCTTCCAGGGTGGGAAAAGCTCCTATAATTCACCCCTCCACTTT.

V gene TRBV25-1 combines with J gene TRBJ1-1; D possibly corresponds to TRBD1 (5 bases). The V end was cut by 7 bases, the J end by 0 bases, with 15 bases between. Germline V gene data show CDR1 as MGHDK and CDR2 as SYGVNS. This CDR3 comprises 15 residues. As DNA, the CDR3 is TGTGCCAGCAAGGGCCCGACAGCTCTGAACACTGAAGCTTTCTTT. It encodes CASKGPTALNTEAFF.

This chain joins TRBV3-1 (or the pseudogene TRBV3-2) and TRBJ1-2, with 9 bases that match TRBD1. CDR3 length: 13 amino acids. Germline CDR1 LGHDT, CDR2 YNNKEL (reference sequence). J gave up 8 bases and V 4 bases, and 5 bases lay outside the gene matches. This chain's CDR3 is CASSPGQGKGYTF. CDR3 in DNA: TGTGCCAGCAGCCCCGGACAGGGGAAAGGCTACACCTTC.

J is TRBJ1-2 and V is TRBV5-1, with D possibly being TRBD1 (6 bases). Germline values: CDR1 SGHRS, CDR2 YFSETQ. The V and J ends lost 4 bases and 0 bases respectively, with 25 bases between them. The CDR3 extends over 19 amino acids. The CDR3 coding sequence is TGCGCCAGCAGCCACCTCTCTGGACAGACTCAACACTCTAACTATGGCTACACCTTC. Amino acids: CASSHLSGQTQHSNYGYTF.

In its sample, this clone was seen a few times. The CDR3 DNA reads TGTGCCAGCAGCCACGGACAGGTGCTGATGCCCCAGCATTTT. Residues: CASSHGQVLMPQHF. This chain links TRBV3-1 (or the pseudogene TRBV3-2) with TRBJ1-5, with TRBD1 matching over 7 bases. Germline lookup yields CDR1 LGHDT and CDR2 YNNKEL (reference sequence). The CDR3 has 14 amino acids. After removal of 3 bases from V and 9 bases from J, the junction contained 8 bases not matched to a gene.

The V and J genes are TRBV20-1 and TRBJ2-1, with 10 bases aligning to TRBD2. The germline gives CDR1 DFQATT, CDR2 SNEGSKA (reference sequence). The CDR3 totals 14 residues. V trimming: 3 bases; J trimming: 10 bases; junction bases outside the gene matches: 9. The CDR3 nucleotides are TGCAGTGCTAGTCTAAGCGGGAGGGCCCAGGAGCAGTTCTTC. It translates to CSASLSGRAQEQFF.

Only a few counts were recorded for this clone. The rearrangement links TRBV9 to TRBJ2-5; tentatively, D is TRBD1 (5 bases). The germline V gene has CDR1 SGDLS and CDR2 YYNGEE. Trimming cost V 0 bases and J 2 bases, with 8 bases left between them. The CDR3 contains 14 residues. Here the CDR3 DNA reads TGTGCCAGCAGCGTAGGGGGCCTGCAAGAGACCCAGTACTTC. Protein: CASSVGGLQETQYF. The full variable domain, completed using reference TRBV9 and TRBJ2-5, is DSGVTQTPKHLITATGQRVTLRCSPRSGDLSVYWYQQSLDQGLQFLIQYYNGEERAKGNILERFSAQQFPDLHSELNLSSLELGDSALYFCASSVGGLQETQYFGPGTRLLVL.

The CDR3 nucleotides are TGTGCCAGCAGCCCCTGGGCGACAGGGGCGGATGAGCAGTTCTTC. This gives the protein CASSPWATGADEQFF. The V call is TRBV7-2, the J call TRBJ2-1, with 8 bases that match TRBD1. Trimming at V came to 5 bases and at J to 8 bases, leaving 11 bases not matched to a gene. This CDR3 has 15 amino acids. CDR1 is SGHTA and CDR2 is FQGNSA in the germline V gene.

This clone was detected a few times. J is TRBJ2-7 and V is TRBV27; D is possibly TRBD1 (5 bases). The CDR3 consists of 14 residues. Germline V gene sequence: CDR1 MNHEY, CDR2 SMNVEV (reference sequence). Between the trimmed V and J ends, which lost 7 bases and 2 bases, there was a span of 15 bases. This CDR3 is CASISRQSAYEQYF. The CDR3 nucleotides read TGTGCCAGCATCAGTCGACAGAGTGCCTACGAGCAGTACTTC.

The CDR3 nucleotides read TGCAGCGCTGGACAGGCCAACACTGAAGCTTTCTTT. Encoded protein: CSAGQANTEAFF. This chain uses TRBV29-1 with TRBJ1-1; 7 positions match TRBD1. CDR1 is SQVTM and CDR2 is ANQGSEA in the germline V gene. The CDR3 is 12 amino acids. The trim removed 7 bases at V and 2 bases at J, leaving 4 bases unmatched.

This clone occurred once. The V call is TRBV28, the J call TRBJ1-5; 7 nucleotides match TRBD1. CDR1 and CDR2 (germline): MDHEN, SYDVKM. The CDR3 has 15 residues. Unmatched junction bases numbered 9, after V lost 5 bases and J lost 5 bases. CDR3 DNA sequence: TGTGCCAGCAGTCCACCGACAGGGCTAGATCAGCCCCAGCATTTT. This encodes CASSPPTGLDQPQHF. The full variable domain, rest sourced from reference TRBV28 and TRBJ1-5, is DVKVTQSSRYLVKRTGEKVFLECVQDMDHENMFWYRQDPGLGLRLIYFSYDVKMKEKGDIPEGYSVSREKKERFSLILESASTNQTSMYLCASSPPTGLDQPQHFGDGTRLSIL.

This chain connects TRBV2 to TRBJ1-2, with 9 positions matching TRBD1. The J segment lost 4 bases and the V segment lost 5 bases, leaving 5 bases of the junction unmatched. Looked up from germline, CDR1 is SNHLY and CDR2 is FYNNEI. The CDR3 length is 14 residues. As DNA, the CDR3 is TGTGCCAGCAGTTTACAGGGGGCGGGCTATGGCTACACCTTC. It codes for CASSLQGAGYGYTF.

This chain links TRBV9 with TRBJ1-6; 8 bases agree with TRBD1. The junction had 3 bases not matched to a gene; V was cut back by 3 bases and J by 10 bases. This CDR3 has 13 residues. Germline V CDR1 and CDR2: SGDLS, YYNGEE. CDR3 DNA sequence: TGTGCCAGCAGCGCACAGGGGGTCTCACCCCTCCACTTT. Translated, it gives CASSAQGVSPLHF.

The gene calls are TRBV24-1 and TRBJ2-7; 9 bases map to TRBD1. Losses at the gene ends were 4 bases for V and 3 bases for J; bases not matched to a gene: 12. Germline loops: CDR1 KGHDR, CDR2 SFDVKD. CDR3 length equals 17 residues. This CDR3 reads CATSDTIAGTGIYEQYF. The CDR3 DNA follows: TGTGCCACCAGTGACACTATTGCCGGGACAGGGATCTACGAGCAGTACTTC.

The rearrangement uses TRBV6-5 and TRBJ1-1, with a weak D call TRBD1 (5 bases). CDR1 and CDR2 from the germline V gene are MNHEY and SVGAGI. This CDR3 is 12 amino acids long. V dropped 8 bases and J dropped 6 bases, with 13 bases sitting between them. CDR3 DNA sequence: TGTGCCAGCCTTCGGGGGGAATCTGAAGCTTTCTTT. Its protein product is CASLRGESEAFF.

J is TRBJ2-5 and V is TRBV18; D call uncertain. V lost 8 bases to trimming and J lost 3 bases, with 13 bases between them. There are 13 residues in the CDR3. Germline V gene sequence: CDR1 KGHSH, CDR2 LQKENI. Here the CDR3 DNA reads TGTGCCAGCCTCTCTACAGAAAAAGAGACCCAGTACTTC. This translates into CASLSTEKETQYF.

The V gene is TRBV2, the J gene TRBJ1-1, with no clear D. There are 12 residues in the CDR3. V was trimmed by 7 bases and J by 1 base, leaving 7 bases between them. Per the germline V gene, CDR1 is SNHLY and CDR2 is FYNNEI. The CDR3 loop is CASNRENTEAFF. In DNA, the CDR3 is TGTGCCAGCAATCGAGAGAACACTGAAGCTTTCTTT.

The chain employs TRBV15 and TRBJ1-5; 10 positions match TRBD1. Germline values: CDR1 LNHNV, CDR2 YYDKDF (reference sequence). After removal of 3 bases from V and 6 bases from J, the junction contained 5 bases not matched to a gene. The CDR3 is made up of 15 amino acids. The CDR3 loop is CATSRSGTGVQPQHF. The DNA for the CDR3 is TGTGCCACCAGCAGGTCCGGGACAGGGGTTCAGCCCCAGCATTTT.

V is TRBV28 and J is TRBJ1-6, with D tentatively TRBD1 (6 bases). With 4 bases removed from V and 9 bases from J, the gap between germline ends came to 16 bases. The CDR3 extends over 15 amino acids. Germline V gives CDR1 MDHEN, CDR2 SYDVKM. The CDR3 sequence: CASSSPDRRGSPLHF. CDR3 nucleotide sequence: TGTGCCAGCAGTTCCCCCGACAGGAGAGGTTCACCCCTCCACTTT.

The chain combines TRBV5-5 with TRBJ1-2, with 9 bases that match TRBD1. This CDR3 comprises 16 residues. CDR1 is SGHKS and CDR2 is YYEKEE in the germline V gene (reference sequence). The ends lost 4 bases at V and 0 bases at J; junction bases unmatched: 7. The CDR3 bases are TGTGCCAGCAGCCCCGGACAGGGGAGCCCTAACTATGGCTACACCTTC. The encoded protein is CASSPGQGSPNYGYTF.

The CDR3 nucleotides are TGTGCCGGCGGGCGCAGGGGGGCTGGAAACACCATATATTTT. Amino acid sequence: CAGGRRGAGNTIYF. The chain uses TRBV7-9 and TRBJ1-3; 7 bases line up with TRBD1. The germline gives CDR1 SEHNR, CDR2 FQNEAQ (reference sequence). The V gene end was trimmed by 11 bases and the J gene end by 2 bases; junction bases not matched to a gene: 9. The length of the CDR3 is 14 residues.

This clone was seen just once. The chain links TRBV2 to TRBJ1-3; unclear D gene. Germline V gene lookup returns CDR1 SNHLY and CDR2 FYNNEI. V was shortened by 6 bases and J by 4 bases, with 4 bases between the two germline ends. The CDR3 extends over 11 amino acids. The CDR3 DNA sequence: TGTGCCAGCAGGGCCGGAAACACCATATATTTT. This sequence encodes CASRAGNTIYF.

The gene calls are TRBV24-1 and TRBJ2-3, with 8 bases identical to TRBD2. The CDR3 runs to 17 residues. Germline trimming cut 9 bases from V and 6 bases from J; bases unmatched to any gene: 19. Germline CDR1 reads KGHDR; CDR2 reads SFDVKD. The CDR3 DNA is TGTGCCACCTCCCCGGGGGGGGCTAGCGGGCCGTCGGATACGCAGTATTTT. Translation: CATSPGGASGPSDTQYF.

The chain couples TRBV10-3 to TRBJ1-5; 9 nucleotides align to TRBD1. The germline gives CDR1 ENHRY, CDR2 SYGVKD. The CDR3 contains 14 residues. The J segment lost 10 bases and the V segment lost 6 bases, leaving 10 bases of the junction unmatched. The CDR3 bases are TGTGCCATCAGGGGGGTGGACAGGGGCGGTCCCCAGCATTTT. Translated: CAIRGVDRGGPQHF.